This T cell receptor (beta chain) was documented in a study of neoadjuvant nivolumab and ipilimumab in lung cancer (dated by TCRdb to the early 2020s). About the study as a whole: Nivolumab was administered intravenously at 3 mg/kg on days 1, 15 and 29, and in the combination arm ipilimumab 1 mg/kg was added on day 1 only. The primary trial endpoint was the major pathologic response (MPR) rate in the intention-to-treat population in each study arm. A total of around 46 patients with operable NSCLC were treated in the trial, with around 23 randomized to nivolumab monotherapy and approximately 21 randomized to nivolumab plus ipilimumab. The study compared TCR repertoires in pretherapy (baseline) peripheral blood with TCR repertoires in tumors resected at surgery after neoadjuvant immune checkpoint blockade. Seven patients had matched pretherapy and resected tumor pairs analyzed, with four treated with nivolumab and three with nivolumab plus ipilimumab.

In the case of this clone: Its target antigen remains unknown. No base qualities exist here, and no much larger clone lies one base off it.

The library came from the immunoSEQ multiplex PCR assay. Processing in the source paper ran as follows. Richness and clonality were used to summarize the repertoires, and clones that significantly expanded or contracted between pre- and post-therapy samples were identified. TCRdb stores this immuneACCESS table with in-frame sequences only. Part of the clones is absent; in the studies checked, under half of the shortfall reflects unresolved V genes, and no reason is known for the rest. V, J and clone size reflect that table, while D and trimming were determined from the DNA. This sample holds more than 40,000 clones; roughly 90% were observed only once. The ten largest account for about 4% of the sample. V drops 6 bases and J drops 5 bases, leaving 10 bases in between. The germline V gene supplies CDR1 SNHLY and CDR2 FYNNEI. Inclusive of the bounding cysteine and phenylalanine, the CDR3 is 12 residues long. Here the CDR3 DNA is all that survives: 36 bases in frame from base 1.

Taken with the paper, the label for time point translates to: pretherapy, before neoadjuvant immune checkpoint inhibitors. The samples were taken from NEOSTAR, a phase 2 randomized trial in operable NSCLC that tested neoadjuvant nivolumab or nivolumab plus ipilimumab, followed by surgery. Study-wide findings and limitations: TCR richness in pretherapy blood showed a positive correlation with richness in tumors resected after neoadjuvant therapy (Spearman R ≈ 0.8). TCR sequencing was performed in a small number of samples. No significant correlation was found between TCR clonality and pathologic tumor regression, and only one major-pathologic-response sample was available for the clonality analysis. TCR richness and clonality were greater in resected tumors than in tumor-adjacent uninvolved lung, and increases were seen in more dual-therapy-treated tumors. From pretherapy to surgery, increases in tumor T-cell richness and clonality were observed in three of three dual-therapy tumors but in only two of four nivolumab-treated tumors.

Recombination linked TRBV2 to TRBJ2-5, with an unclear D gene assignment. The source material was blood, sampled before neoadjuvant nivolumab, alone or with ipilimumab. This sequence originates from an adult with non-small cell lung cancer. Some clones in this sample may be carry-over from other donors' samples. DNA sequence: TGTGCCAGCAGGCAGCCTGGGGAGACCCAGTACTTC. This is translated as CASRQPGETQYF.